The 5 T cell receptor beta chains below all came from one sample that was sequenced in a study of blood T cell repertoires in COVID-19. Libraries were prepared by immunoSEQ multiplex PCR; TCRdb keeps only in-frame clonotypes and omits some of them. This table has 150,000 to 200,000 clones, around nine tenths appearing once. Source material: peripheral blood. The source is a young woman who had recovered from COVID-19.

This rearrangement joins TRBV4-1 to TRBJ1-3; unclear D gene. Germline V gene data show CDR1 as MGHRA and CDR2 as YSYEKL. V shed 1 base and J shed 0 bases, with 7 bases lying between them. This CDR3 is 15 amino acids long. The CDR3, as DNA: TGCGCCAGCAGCCAAGGCCGCGTCTCTGGAAACACCATATATTTT. Translation: CASSQGRVSGNTIYF.

On this clone itself: Distinct nucleotide sequences in the sample also encode this CDR3. The chain recombines TRBV6-5 with TRBJ2-7; 7 bases agree with TRBD1. The CDR3 extends over 14 amino acids. The germline V gene has CDR1 MNHEY and CDR2 SVGAGI. Trimming removed 5 bases from V and 1 base from J; junction bases left unmatched: 5. The DNA for the CDR3 is TGTGCCAGCAGTCGGACAGGAGCATCCTACGAGCAGTACTTC. Protein: CASSRTGASYEQYF.

J is TRBJ2-2 and V is TRBV19, with 7 bases aligning to TRBD2. The J segment lost 1 base and the V segment lost 7 bases, leaving 9 bases of the junction unmatched. CDR3 length equals 16 residues. Germline V lookup: CDR1 LNHDA, CDR2 SQIVND (reference sequence). The CDR3 reads CASNNPGLGNTGELFF. The CDR3 DNA sequence: TGTGCCAGTAACAACCCAGGACTAGGGAACACCGGGGAGCTGTTTTTT.

J is TRBJ1-2 and V is TRBV5-6, with 7 nucleotides matching TRBD1. CDR1 and CDR2 (germline): SGHDT, YYEEEE. The trim removed 0 bases at V and 9 bases at J, leaving 5 bases unmatched. The CDR3 length is 13 residues. The CDR3 DNA follows: TGTGCCAGCAGCTTGGGCCAGGGGGAGAGCTACACCTTC. Translated: CASSLGQGESYTF. The entire variable domain, with the rest obtained from reference TRBV5-6 and TRBJ1-2, is as follows: DAGVTQSPTHLIKTRGQQVTLRCSPKSGHDTVSWYQQALGQGPQFIFQYYEEEERQRGNFPDRFSGHQFPNYSSELNVNALLLGDSALYLCASSLGQGESYTFGSGTRLTVV.

The chain links TRBV7-9 to TRBJ2-1; D is unresolved. The germline CDR1 and CDR2 sequences are SEHNR and FQNEAQ (reference sequence). V lost 1 base to trimming and J lost 11 bases, with 6 bases between them. CDR3 size: 11 residues. In nucleotides, the CDR3 is TGTGCCAGCAGCTTAGAACAGAAGCAGTTCTTC. It encodes CASSLEQKQFF.